The text below deals with one TCR beta chain. This entry comes from a study of blood T cell repertoires in COVID-19. Study-level information: Samples taken during acute and convalescent COVID-19 were collected in the United States, Italy and Spain. PBMCs, B-cell-depleted T cells, or T cells provided the cDNA or gDNA that made up the material.

Original methodology: Estimation of nucleated cell counts was performed using reference gene primer amplification. Clones were read by immunoSEQ multiplex PCR, and TCRdb kept only the in-frame ones, dropping some. For V, J and clone size, that table is used; D and trimming come from the DNA. The data contain under 45,000 clones, 80% to 90% of them singletons. CDR1 is SEHNR, CDR2 FQNEAQ, per germline (reference sequence). This CDR3 comprises 15 residues. V dropped 3 bases and J dropped 4; count of bases not matched to a gene: 2. The source is a man aged 55 to 69 with active COVID-19. The J gene is TRBJ2-1, the V gene TRBV7-9, with 11 bases identical to TRBD2. The sequencing sample was made of peripheral blood. The CDR3 protein is CASSFTSGSYNEQFF. The CDR3 DNA is TGTGCCAGCAGCTTTACTAGCGGGAGTTACAATGAGCAGTTCTTC.